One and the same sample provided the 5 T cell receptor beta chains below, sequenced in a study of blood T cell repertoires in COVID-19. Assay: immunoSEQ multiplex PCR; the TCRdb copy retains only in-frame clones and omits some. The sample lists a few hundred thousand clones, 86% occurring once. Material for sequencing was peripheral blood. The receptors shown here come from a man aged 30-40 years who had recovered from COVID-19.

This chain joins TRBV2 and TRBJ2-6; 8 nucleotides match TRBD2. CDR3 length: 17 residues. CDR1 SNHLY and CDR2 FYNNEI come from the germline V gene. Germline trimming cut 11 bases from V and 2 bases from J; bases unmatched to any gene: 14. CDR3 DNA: TGTGCCCGCCGGCGGGGGGATTCGCGGGCTGGGGCCAACGTCCTGACTTTC. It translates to CARRRGDSRAGANVLTF.

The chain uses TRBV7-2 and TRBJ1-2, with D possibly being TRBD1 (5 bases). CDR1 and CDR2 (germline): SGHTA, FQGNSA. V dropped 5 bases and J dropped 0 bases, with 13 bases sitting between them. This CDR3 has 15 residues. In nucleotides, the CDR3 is TGTGCCAGCAGCCCAACAGGTCAATCTAACTATGGCTACACCTTC. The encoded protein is CASSPTGQSNYGYTF.

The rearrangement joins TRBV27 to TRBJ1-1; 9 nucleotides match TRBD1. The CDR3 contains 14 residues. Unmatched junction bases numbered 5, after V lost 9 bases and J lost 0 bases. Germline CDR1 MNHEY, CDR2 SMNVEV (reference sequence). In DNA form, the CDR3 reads TGTGCCAGTAGCTACAGGGGGCTGAACACTGAAGCTTTCTTT. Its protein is CASSYRGLNTEAFF.

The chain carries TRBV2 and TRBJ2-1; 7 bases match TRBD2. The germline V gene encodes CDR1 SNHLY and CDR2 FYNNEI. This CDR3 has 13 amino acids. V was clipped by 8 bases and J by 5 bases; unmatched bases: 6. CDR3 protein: CASASGQHNEQFF. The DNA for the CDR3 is TGTGCCAGCGCTAGCGGACAACACAATGAGCAGTTCTTC.

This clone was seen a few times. This chain's CDR3 is CASSPPGLNTEAFF. Here the CDR3 DNA reads TGTGCCAGCAGCCCCCCCGGTTTGAACACTGAAGCTTTCTTT. The J gene is TRBJ1-1, the V gene TRBV7-9; D is undetermined. CDR1 SEHNR and CDR2 FQNEAQ come from the germline V gene (reference sequence). V was shortened by 5 bases and J by 0 bases, with 10 bases between the two germline ends. CDR3 length equals 14 residues.